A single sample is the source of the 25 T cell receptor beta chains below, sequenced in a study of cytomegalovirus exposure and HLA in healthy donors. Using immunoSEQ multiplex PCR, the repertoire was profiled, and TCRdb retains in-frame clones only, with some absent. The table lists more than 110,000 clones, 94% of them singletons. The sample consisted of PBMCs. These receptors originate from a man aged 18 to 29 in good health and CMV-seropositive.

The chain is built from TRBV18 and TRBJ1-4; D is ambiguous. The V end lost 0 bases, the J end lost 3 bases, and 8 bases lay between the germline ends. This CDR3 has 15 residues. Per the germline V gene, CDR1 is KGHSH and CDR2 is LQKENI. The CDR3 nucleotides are TGTGCCAGCTCACCACCAGGGAGATCTAATGAAAAACTGTTTTTT. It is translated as CASSPPGRSNEKLFF.

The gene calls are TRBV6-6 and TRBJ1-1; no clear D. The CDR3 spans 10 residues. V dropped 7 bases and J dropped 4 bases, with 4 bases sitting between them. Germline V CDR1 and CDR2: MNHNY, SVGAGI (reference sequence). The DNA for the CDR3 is TGTGCCAGCAATAGCACTGAAGCTTTCTTT. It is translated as CASNSTEAFF.

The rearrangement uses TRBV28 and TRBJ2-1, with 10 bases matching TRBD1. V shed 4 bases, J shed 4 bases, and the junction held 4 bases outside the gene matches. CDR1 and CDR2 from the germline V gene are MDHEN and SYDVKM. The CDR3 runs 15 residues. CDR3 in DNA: TGTGCCAGCAGTTCTCCGGGACAGGGGTACAATGAGCAGTTCTTC. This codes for CASSSPGQGYNEQFF.

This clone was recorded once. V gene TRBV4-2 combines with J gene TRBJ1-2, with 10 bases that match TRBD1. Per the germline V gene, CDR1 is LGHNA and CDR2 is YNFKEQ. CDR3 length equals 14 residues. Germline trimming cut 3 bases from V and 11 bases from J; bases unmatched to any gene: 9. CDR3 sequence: CASSQLPGQGFYTF. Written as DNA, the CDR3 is TGTGCCAGCAGCCAGCTCCCGGGACAGGGGTTTTACACCTTC.

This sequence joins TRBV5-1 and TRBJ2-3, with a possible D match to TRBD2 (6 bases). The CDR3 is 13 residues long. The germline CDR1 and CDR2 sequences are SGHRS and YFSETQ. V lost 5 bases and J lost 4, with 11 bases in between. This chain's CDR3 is CASRDRLADTQYF. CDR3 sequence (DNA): TGCGCCAGCAGGGACCGACTAGCAGATACGCAGTATTTT.

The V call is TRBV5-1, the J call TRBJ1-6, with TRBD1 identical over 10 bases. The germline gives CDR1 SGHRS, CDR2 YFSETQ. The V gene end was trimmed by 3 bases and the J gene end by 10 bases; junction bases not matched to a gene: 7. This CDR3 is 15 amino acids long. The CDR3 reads CASSSAGTGDSPLHF. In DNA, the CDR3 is TGCGCCAGCAGCTCTGCCGGGACAGGGGACTCACCCCTCCACTTT.

The CDR3 DNA is TGTGCCAGCAGCTCCAGACAGGGAGTTGAAGCTTTCTTT. Residues: CASSSRQGVEAFF. The rearrangement joins TRBV13 to TRBJ1-1; the match to TRBD1 covers 7 bases. The V gene's germline CDR1 is PRHDT and CDR2 FYEKMQ (reference sequence). The ends lost 4 bases at V and 7 bases at J; junction bases unmatched: 6. The CDR3 sequence is 13 residues long.

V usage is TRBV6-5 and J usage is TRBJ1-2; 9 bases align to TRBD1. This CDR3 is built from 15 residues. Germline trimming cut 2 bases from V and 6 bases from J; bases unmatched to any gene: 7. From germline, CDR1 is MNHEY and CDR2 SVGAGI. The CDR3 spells CASSYRQGGIDGYTF. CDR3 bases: TGTGCCAGCAGTTACCGACAGGGGGGAATCGATGGCTACACCTTC.

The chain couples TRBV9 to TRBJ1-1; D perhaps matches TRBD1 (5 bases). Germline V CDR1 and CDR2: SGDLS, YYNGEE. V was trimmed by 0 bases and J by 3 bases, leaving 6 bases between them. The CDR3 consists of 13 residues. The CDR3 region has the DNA TGTGCCAGCAGCGTAGGGGGCGACACTGAAGCTTTCTTT. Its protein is CASSVGGDTEAFF.

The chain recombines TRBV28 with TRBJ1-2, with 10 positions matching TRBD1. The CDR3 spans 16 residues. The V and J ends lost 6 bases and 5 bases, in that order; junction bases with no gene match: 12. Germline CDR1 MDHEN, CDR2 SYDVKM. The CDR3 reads CASSRPRTGGKYGYTF. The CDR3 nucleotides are TGTGCCAGCAGCCGCCCGCGGACAGGGGGGAAGTATGGCTACACCTTC.

This CDR3 reads CASSLGGRHPYF. The DNA of the CDR3 is TGTGCCAGCAGCTTAGGGGGCAGGCACCCGTACTTC. J is TRBJ2-5 and V is TRBV7-9; possible D gene TRBD1, 5 bases. Germline loops: CDR1 SEHNR, CDR2 FQNEAQ (reference sequence). CDR3 length: 12 residues. The V end was cut by 1 base, the J end by 13 bases, with 13 bases between.

CDR3 nucleotides: TGCAGCGTTGATCCGGGGAACTATGGCTACACCTTC. Its translation is CSVDPGNYGYTF. The J gene is TRBJ1-2, the V gene TRBV29-1; D uncertain. CDR3 size: 12 residues. Germline V gene lookup returns CDR1 SQVTM and CDR2 ANQGSEA. Trimming took 3 bases from V and 2 from J, leaving 7 bases between them.

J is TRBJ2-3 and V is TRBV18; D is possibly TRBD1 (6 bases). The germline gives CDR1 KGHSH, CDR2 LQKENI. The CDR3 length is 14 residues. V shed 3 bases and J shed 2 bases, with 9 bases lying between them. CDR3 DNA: TGTGCCAGCTCACCTCAGGGGATCACAGATACGCAGTATTTT. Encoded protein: CASSPQGITDTQYF. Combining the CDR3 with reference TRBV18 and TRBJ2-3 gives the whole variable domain NAGVMQNPRHLVRRRGQEARLRCSPMKGHSHVYWYRQLPEEGLKFMVYLQKENIIDESGMPKERFSAEFPKEGPSILRIQQVVRGDSAAYFCASSPQGITDTQYFGPGTRLTVL.

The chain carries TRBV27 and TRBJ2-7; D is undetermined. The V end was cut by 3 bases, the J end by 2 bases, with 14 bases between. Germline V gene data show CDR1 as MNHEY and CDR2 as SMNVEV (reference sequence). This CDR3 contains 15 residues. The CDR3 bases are TGTGCCAGCAGTTTGTCTTCTGCCGGTACCTACGAGCAGTACTTC. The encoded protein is CASSLSSAGTYEQYF.

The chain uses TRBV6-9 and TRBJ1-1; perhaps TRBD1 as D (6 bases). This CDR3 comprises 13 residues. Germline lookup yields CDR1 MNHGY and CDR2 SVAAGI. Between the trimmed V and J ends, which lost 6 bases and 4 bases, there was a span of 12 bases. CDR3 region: CASSNRVGTEAFF. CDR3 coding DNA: TGTGCCAGCAGCAACAGGGTCGGCACTGAAGCTTTCTTT.

CDR3 loop: CASRPGTGELFF. Here the CDR3 DNA reads TGTGCCAGCAGACCCGGGACCGGGGAGCTGTTTTTT. This chain uses TRBV6-6 with TRBJ2-2; no definite D call. Germline V gene lookup returns CDR1 MNHNY and CDR2 SVGAGI (reference sequence). With 6 bases removed from V and 5 bases from J, the gap between germline ends came to 7 bases. The CDR3 sequence is 12 residues long.

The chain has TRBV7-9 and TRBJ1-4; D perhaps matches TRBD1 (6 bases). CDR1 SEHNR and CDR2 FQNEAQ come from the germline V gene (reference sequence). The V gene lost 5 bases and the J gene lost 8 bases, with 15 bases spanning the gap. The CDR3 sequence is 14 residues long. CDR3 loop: CASSPQGDTEKLFF. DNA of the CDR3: TGTGCCAGCAGCCCACAGGGCGATACCGAAAAACTGTTTTTT.

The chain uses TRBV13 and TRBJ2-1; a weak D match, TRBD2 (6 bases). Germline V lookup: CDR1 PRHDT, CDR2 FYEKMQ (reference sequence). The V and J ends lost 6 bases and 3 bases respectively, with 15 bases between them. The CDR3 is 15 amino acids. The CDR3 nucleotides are TGTGCCAGCAGGGAAGGGGCCGGGAGCTACAATGAGCAGTTCTTC. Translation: CASREGAGSYNEQFF.

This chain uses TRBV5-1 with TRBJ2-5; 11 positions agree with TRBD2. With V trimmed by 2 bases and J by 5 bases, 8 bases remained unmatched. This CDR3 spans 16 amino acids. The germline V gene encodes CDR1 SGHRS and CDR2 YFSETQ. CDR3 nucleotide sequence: TGCGCCAGCAGCTTAGGAACTAGCGGGAGTCGGGAGACCCAGTACTTC. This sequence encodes CASSLGTSGSRETQYF.

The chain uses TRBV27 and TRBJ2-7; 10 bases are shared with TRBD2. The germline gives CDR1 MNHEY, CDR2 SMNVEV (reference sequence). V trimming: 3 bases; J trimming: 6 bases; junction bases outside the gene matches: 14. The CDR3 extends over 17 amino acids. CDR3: CASSFIAYGTSEAEQYF. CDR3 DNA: TGTGCCAGCAGTTTTATTGCCTACGGGACTAGCGAAGCCGAGCAGTACTTC.

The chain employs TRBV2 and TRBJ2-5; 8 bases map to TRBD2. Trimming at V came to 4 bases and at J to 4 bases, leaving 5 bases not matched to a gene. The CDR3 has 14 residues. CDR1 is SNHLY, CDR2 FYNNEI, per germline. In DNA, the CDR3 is TGTGCCAGCAGTGGACCCCGGGGGGGAGAGACCCAGTACTTC. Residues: CASSGPRGGETQYF.

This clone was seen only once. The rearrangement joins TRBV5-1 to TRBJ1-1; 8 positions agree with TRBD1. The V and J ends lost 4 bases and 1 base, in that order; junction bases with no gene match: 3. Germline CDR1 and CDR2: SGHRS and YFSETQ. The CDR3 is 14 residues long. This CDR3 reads CASSKTGANTEAFF. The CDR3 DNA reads TGCGCCAGCAGCAAGACAGGGGCGAACACTGAAGCTTTCTTT.

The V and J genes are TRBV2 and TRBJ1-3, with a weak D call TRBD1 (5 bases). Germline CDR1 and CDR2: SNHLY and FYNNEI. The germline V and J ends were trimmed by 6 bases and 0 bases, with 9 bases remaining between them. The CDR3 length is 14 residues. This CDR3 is CASRTDSSGNTIYF. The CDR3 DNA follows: TGTGCCAGCAGAACAGACAGCTCTGGAAACACCATATATTTT. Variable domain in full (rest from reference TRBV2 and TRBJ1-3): EPEVTQTPSHQVTQMGQEVILRCVPISNHLYFYWYRQILGQKVEFLVSFYNNEISEKSEIFDDQFSVERPDGSNFTLKIRSTKLEDSAMYFCASRTDSSGNTIYFGEGSWLTVV.

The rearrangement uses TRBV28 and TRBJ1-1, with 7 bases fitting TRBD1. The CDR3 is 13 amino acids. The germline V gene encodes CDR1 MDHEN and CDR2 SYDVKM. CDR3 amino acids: CASGQGGNTEAFF. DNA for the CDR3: TGTGCTTCGGGGCAGGGGGGAAACACTGAAGCTTTCTTT. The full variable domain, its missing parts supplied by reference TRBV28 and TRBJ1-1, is DVKVTQSSRYLVKRTGEKVFLECVQDMDHENMFWYRQDPGLGLRLIYFSYDVKMKEKGDIPEGYSVSREKKERFSLILESASTNQTSMYLCASGQGGNTEAFFGQGTRLTVV.

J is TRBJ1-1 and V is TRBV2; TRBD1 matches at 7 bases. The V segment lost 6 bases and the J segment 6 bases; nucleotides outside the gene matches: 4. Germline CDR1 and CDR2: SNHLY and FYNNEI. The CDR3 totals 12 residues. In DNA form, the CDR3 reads TGTGCCAGCAGAGCCCAGGGGGCTGAAGCTTTCTTT. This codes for CASRAQGAEAFF. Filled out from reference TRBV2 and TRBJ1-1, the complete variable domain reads EPEVTQTPSHQVTQMGQEVILRCVPISNHLYFYWYRQILGQKVEFLVSFYNNEISEKSEIFDDQFSVERPDGSNFTLKIRSTKLEDSAMYFCASRAQGAEAFFGQGTRLTVV.